A single sample is the source of the 30 T cell receptor beta chains below, sequenced in a study of blood T cell repertoires in COVID-19. Produced via immunoSEQ multiplex PCR; TCRdb's table is partial and in-frame only. Altogether about 33,000 clones are present, about 90% being singletons, with the ten largest covering 9.9%. What was sequenced was peripheral blood. All receptors come from a human donor with active COVID-19. The donor label of this sample is uncertain.

The CDR3: CASRMRDRTYEQYF. CDR3 sequence (DNA): TGTGCCAGCAGAATGAGGGATAGAACTTACGAGCAGTACTTC. The chain links TRBV3-1 (or the pseudogene TRBV3-2) to TRBJ2-7; weak D call: TRBD2 (5 bases). The V gene's germline CDR1 is LGHDT and CDR2 YNNKEL (reference sequence). The CDR3 runs to 14 residues. Trimming took off 6 bases at V and 4 bases at J, with 16 bases between the two ends.

The gene calls are TRBV19 and TRBJ1-5; D unclear. This CDR3 contains 13 residues. V was cut by 3 bases and J by 6 bases, with 9 bases left in between. Germline CDR1 reads LNHDA; CDR2 reads SQIVND (reference sequence). The chain's CDR3 is CASSMNSFQPQHF. CDR3 in DNA: TGTGCCAGTAGTATGAACAGCTTTCAGCCCCAGCATTTT.

This chain links TRBV9 with TRBJ2-5; D may be TRBD1 (6 bases). V dropped 0 bases and J dropped 1 base, with 13 bases sitting between them. Germline loops: CDR1 SGDLS, CDR2 YYNGEE. CDR3 size: 16 residues. The CDR3 loop reads CASSVAPQGTQETQYF. The CDR3 DNA reads TGTGCCAGCAGCGTAGCCCCGCAGGGGACCCAAGAGACCCAGTACTTC.

The chain recombines TRBV14 with TRBJ2-1; TRBD2 agrees at 9 bases. The ends lost 4 bases at V and 12 bases at J; junction bases unmatched: 4. This CDR3 has 12 residues. From germline, CDR1 is SGHDN and CDR2 FVKESK. CDR3 nucleotides: TGTGCCAGCAGCCGGGGACTAGCCAGGCAGTTCTTC. It specifies CASSRGLARQFF.

CDR3 loop: CASNIRGTNTGELFF. DNA for the CDR3: TGTGCCAGCAATATCAGGGGAACGAACACCGGGGAGCTGTTTTTT. The chain uses TRBV2 and TRBJ2-2; a weak D match, TRBD1 (6 bases). From germline, CDR1 is SNHLY and CDR2 FYNNEI. The CDR3 loop spans 15 amino acids. V lost 7 bases and J 0 bases, leaving 12 bases between the germline ends.

CDR3 residues: CASSSRTGSTGDTQYF. The CDR3 coding sequence is TGTGCCAGCAGTTCGCGGACAGGGTCGACGGGGGATACGCAGTATTTT. V usage is TRBV27 and J usage is TRBJ2-3; TRBD1 matches 8 bases. J gave up 6 bases and V 4 bases, and 12 bases lay outside the gene matches. Per the germline V gene, CDR1 is MNHEY and CDR2 is SMNVEV (reference sequence). CDR3 size: 16 residues.

The chain uses TRBV3-1 (or the pseudogene TRBV3-2) and TRBJ1-1; D ambiguous. Germline V gene data show CDR1 as LGHDT and CDR2 as YNNKEL (reference sequence). The ends were cut back, 10 bases at V and 4 bases at J, with 13 bases in the middle. The CDR3 is 12 amino acids. The CDR3 region has the DNA TGTGCCATAACCCGGGAAGTCACTGAAGCTTTCTTT. This sequence encodes CAITREVTEAFF.

This clone was seen once. The chain recombines TRBV7-3 with TRBJ2-2; TRBD1 aligns across 8 bases. This CDR3 region has 14 residues. With V trimmed by 5 bases and J by 5 bases, 4 bases remained unmatched. Germline V gene lookup returns CDR1 SGHTA and CDR2 FQGTGA. In DNA form, the CDR3 reads TGTGCCAGCAGCCGACAGGGGAATACCGGGGAGCTGTTTTTT. Its translation: CASSRQGNTGELFF.

A single count supports this clone. A junction boundary mismatches the germline segment, possibly from a read error. The chain carries TRBV14 and TRBJ2-5, with 9 bases aligning to TRBD1. The CDR3 consists of 12 residues. Germline assignment: CDR1 SGHDN and CDR2 FVKESK. The CDR3 reads CASSQRRDRVNF. The CDR3 DNA reads as TGTGCCAGCAGCCAAAGAAGGGACAGGGTGAACTTC.

V usage is TRBV7-3 and J usage is TRBJ1-4; D is unclear. Trimming took off 1 base at V and 3 bases at J, with 3 bases between the two ends. The CDR3 length is 13 residues. From germline, CDR1 is SGHTA and CDR2 FQGTGA. CDR3 nucleotides: TGTGCCAGCAGCTTAAGCGCTAATGAAAAACTGTTTTTT. Protein sequence: CASSLSANEKLFF.

This chain uses TRBV6-7 with TRBJ2-3, with 8 nucleotides matching TRBD2. TRBV6-7 is designated an ORF whose function remains uncertain. CDR3 length equals 15 residues. Trimming removed 6 bases from V and 5 bases from J; junction bases left unmatched: 10. The CDR3 region has the DNA TGTGCCAGCAGAATGACAGCGGGAGATGTAGATACGCAGTATTTT. As protein: CASRMTAGDVDTQYF.

The sample holds a few counts of this clone. The rearrangement links TRBV29-1 to TRBJ1-1; D remains ambiguous. The CDR3 totals 12 residues. Trimming took off 7 bases at V and 5 bases at J, with 14 bases between the two ends. Germline V lookup: CDR1 SQVTM, CDR2 ANQGSEA. DNA of the CDR3: TGCAGCGCTGGGCTGGGTGGGACTGAAGCTTTCTTT. This gives the protein CSAGLGGTEAFF.

The chain has TRBV7-2 and TRBJ2-3; no clear D gene. The CDR3 length is 15 residues. The ends were cut back, 0 bases at V and 4 bases at J, with 11 bases in the middle. Germline loops: CDR1 SGHTA, CDR2 FQGNSA. The CDR3 here is CASSLALDNSDTQYF. The CDR3 DNA follows: TGTGCCAGCAGCTTAGCCCTTGACAATTCAGATACGCAGTATTTT.

The chain has TRBV5-1 and TRBJ2-1, with 15 positions matching TRBD2. This CDR3 spans 18 amino acids. Germline CDR1 is SGHRS and CDR2 is YFSETQ. Trimming removed 4 bases from V and 7 bases from J; junction bases left unmatched: 12. The CDR3 DNA reads as TGCGCCAGCAGCCTCCGAGGGGGACTAGCGGGAGGAGGGAATGAGCAGTTCTTC. It encodes CASSLRGGLAGGGNEQFF.

J is TRBJ2-7 and V is TRBV6-5; 9 positions match TRBD1. J lost 3 bases, V lost 6 bases, and 3 bases had no gene match. Germline assignment: CDR1 MNHEY and CDR2 SVGAGI. The length of the CDR3 is 13 residues. The DNA for the CDR3 is TGTGCCAGCAGGGGACAGGGAGTCTACGAGCAGTACTTC. This gives the protein CASRGQGVYEQYF.

The rearrangement links TRBV28 to TRBJ2-5, with D tentatively TRBD1 (5 bases). Germline V gives CDR1 MDHEN, CDR2 SYDVKM. V lost 6 bases and J lost 1, with 15 bases in between. The CDR3 length is 15 residues. This chain's CDR3 is CASRGIDRPQETQYF. The CDR3 region has the DNA TGTGCCAGCAGGGGAATAGACAGACCCCAAGAGACCCAGTACTTC.

The V gene is TRBV7-2, the J gene TRBJ2-3; TRBD2 is a possible D gene (5 bases). Germline V gives CDR1 SGHTA, CDR2 FQGNSA. This CDR3 spans 16 amino acids. V shed 4 bases and J shed 6 bases, with 20 bases lying between them. Here the CDR3 reads CASSSLVGAFQDTQYF. Written as DNA, the CDR3 is TGTGCCAGCAGCTCCCTGGTGGGAGCCTTCCAGGATACGCAGTATTTT.

The chain employs TRBV7-9 and TRBJ1-1, with D perhaps TRBD1 (5 bases). V lost 3 bases and J lost 5, with 10 bases in between. CDR3 length: 13 residues. The V gene's germline CDR1 is SEHNR and CDR2 FQNEAQ (reference sequence). The CDR3, as DNA: TGTGCCAGCAGCTTCACTCAGGGAACTGAAGCTTTCTTT. Its protein product is CASSFTQGTEAFF.

The genes are TRBV27 and TRBJ1-6, with 7 bases lining up with TRBD1. The J segment lost 6 bases and the V segment lost 2 bases, leaving 4 bases of the junction unmatched. This CDR3 comprises 15 residues. Germline V lookup: CDR1 MNHEY, CDR2 SMNVEV (reference sequence). In DNA, the CDR3 is TGTGCCAGCAGTTTAGGGGGGACAGTTAATTCACCCCTCCACTTT. It specifies CASSLGGTVNSPLHF.

The V gene is TRBV19, the J gene TRBJ1-2; D is possibly TRBD1 (6 bases). This CDR3 contains 14 residues. The V end was cut by 0 bases, the J end by 6 bases, with 11 bases between. Germline CDR1 and CDR2: LNHDA and SQIVND (reference sequence). The CDR3 coding sequence is TGTGCCAGTAGTATAGACAGGGGCTACCATGGCTACACCTTC. Translation: CASSIDRGYHGYTF.

The chain is built from TRBV6-1 and TRBJ2-5, with 10 bases lining up with TRBD2. The CDR3 consists of 15 residues. Germline lookup yields CDR1 MNHNS and CDR2 SASEGT. Trimming removed 2 bases from V and 5 bases from J; junction bases left unmatched: 5. The CDR3 DNA reads TGTGCCAGCAGTGAATCCGCTAGCGGGAGTGAGACCCAGTACTTC. Its translation: CASSESASGSETQYF.

The chain couples TRBV11-3 to TRBJ2-2, with D perhaps TRBD1 (5 bases). V lost 1 base to trimming and J lost 3 bases, with 12 bases between them. Germline CDR1 reads SGHNT; CDR2 reads YENEEA. The CDR3 consists of 16 residues. CDR3 nucleotides: TGTGCCAGCAGCTTAGGCAGGGTTAAGGACACCGGGGAGCTGTTTTTT. As protein: CASSLGRVKDTGELFF. Full variable domain (outside the CDR3, taken from reference TRBV11-3 and TRBJ2-2): EAGVVQSPRYKIIEKKQPVAFWCNPISGHNTLYWYLQNLGQGPELLIRYENEEAVDDSQLPKDRFSAERLKGVDSTLKIQPAELGDSAVYLCASSLGRVKDTGELFFGEGSRLTVL.

This clone was recorded only once. The V gene is TRBV11-2, the J gene TRBJ2-7; TRBD1 matches 8 bases. This CDR3 is 15 amino acids long. Germline V gene data show CDR1 as SGHAT and CDR2 as FQNNGV. The V segment lost 2 bases and the J segment 3 bases; nucleotides outside the gene matches: 6. CDR3 coding DNA: TGTGCCAGCAGCTTAATAGGACAGGGTTACTACGAGCAGTACTTC. Protein sequence: CASSLIGQGYYEQYF.

The gene calls are TRBV30 and TRBJ2-5, with D maybe TRBD2 (6 bases). CDR3 length: 14 residues. Looked up from germline, CDR1 is GTSNPN and CDR2 is SVGIG (reference sequence). Trimming shortened V by 2 bases and J by 5 bases, and 15 bases separated the two germline ends. The CDR3 DNA reads TGTGCCTGGAGTCCCCCCCGGGAGTGGGAGACCCAGTACTTC. Its protein product is CAWSPPREWETQYF.

The rearrangement links TRBV12-5 to TRBJ2-2; 8 bases line up with TRBD1. The CDR3 contains 14 residues. Trimming removed 1 base from V and 5 bases from J; junction bases left unmatched: 0. Germline V lookup: CDR1 LGHNT, CDR2 FRNRAP. The CDR3, as DNA: TGTGCTAGTGGTTTGGGACAGGGGACCGGGGAGCTGTTTTTT. It codes for CASGLGQGTGELFF.

This clone has only a few counts. The chain combines TRBV7-3 with TRBJ1-1, with a weak D call TRBD1 (5 bases). Germline lookup yields CDR1 SGHTA and CDR2 FQGTGA. V was trimmed by 2 bases and J by 1 base, leaving 8 bases between them. The CDR3 consists of 14 residues. In DNA form, the CDR3 reads TGTGCCAGCAGCTTATCAGGGCGGAACACTGAAGCTTTCTTT. It encodes CASSLSGRNTEAFF.

The chain links TRBV30 to TRBJ1-4; weak D call: TRBD1 (5 bases). V dropped 4 bases and J dropped 0 bases, with 12 bases sitting between them. The CDR3 has 15 amino acids. The germline V gene encodes CDR1 GTSNPN and CDR2 SVGIG (reference sequence). CDR3 nucleotides: TGTGCCTGGACCTATCCGGGGGCAACTAATGAAAAACTGTTTTTT. Its translation: CAWTYPGATNEKLFF.

This chain links TRBV5-4 with TRBJ2-5, with D perhaps TRBD2 (5 bases). Trimming pared 0 bases from V and 3 bases from J, leaving 12 bases between. CDR1 and CDR2 (germline): SGHNT, YYREEE (reference sequence). This CDR3 contains 15 residues. The CDR3 bases are TGTGCCAGCAGCTTGGCCAATACGGGGAAAGAGACCCAGTACTTC. This gives the protein CASSLANTGKETQYF.

The rearrangement links TRBV2 to TRBJ1-6; 8 positions match TRBD1. From germline, CDR1 is SNHLY and CDR2 FYNNEI. The CDR3 runs to 15 residues. Unmatched junction bases numbered 3, after V lost 4 bases and J lost 4 bases. In nucleotides, the CDR3 is TGTGCCAGCAGTGGGACAGGGATATATAATTCACCCCTCCACTTT. Translating it yields CASSGTGIYNSPLHF.

The chain employs TRBV3-1 (or the pseudogene TRBV3-2) and TRBJ2-3, with 7 bases that match TRBD2. The CDR3 loop spans 16 amino acids. Looked up from germline, CDR1 is LGHDT and CDR2 is YNNKEL (reference sequence). V lost 0 bases and J lost 0; bases outside the gene matches: 3. This CDR3 is CASSQDRGGSTDTQYF. As DNA, the CDR3 is TGTGCCAGCAGCCAAGATCGGGGAGGGAGCACAGATACGCAGTATTTT.